These T cell receptor beta chains were read from a single sample in a study of Graves' ophthalmopathy and Graves' hyperthyroidism. TCRdb ran MiXCR on the multiplex PCR reads and lists one entry per CDR3 protein. The sample shows hundreds of thousands of distinct CDR3 sequences, just over 40% of them seen only once. Sequenced input: peripheral blood. The source is an adult man with Graves' ophthalmopathy. The CDR3 runs from the conserved cysteine through the conserved F or W. A D gene is named only where the DNA matches it firmly. A row's size may be missing; if present it is once, few, many or a size class.

d_call | j_call | v_call | clone_size | cdr3_aa | cdr3_nt
TRBD1 | TRBJ1-4 | TRBV5-4 | NA | CASSAGTGATNEKLFF | TGTGCCAGCAGCGCCGGGACAGGGGCAACTAATGAAAAACTGTTTTTT
NA | TRBJ1-1 | TRBV2 | many | CASSEPLNTEAFF | TGTGCCAGCAGTGAACCATTGAACACTGAAGCTTTCTTT
NA | TRBJ1-1 | TRBV7-8 | NA | CAWTPGVLNTEAFF | TGTGCCTGGACTCCCGGGGTCCTTAACACTGAAGCTTTCTTT
NA | TRBJ2-2 | TRBV11-2 | few | CASSLQTNTGELFF | TGTGCCAGCAGCTTGCAGACGAACACCGGGGAGCTGTTTTTT
NA | TRBJ1-2 | TRBV20-1 | many | CSASHDQGLSGYTF | TGCAGTGCTAGTCACGACCAGGGATTGAGTGGCTACACCTTC
TRBD1 | TRBJ1-4 | TRBV15 | few | CATSRDRGGEKLFF | TGTGCCACCAGCCGGGACAGGGGAGGGGAAAAACTGTTTTTT
NA | TRBJ1-5 | TRBV6-1 | few | CASSVMGAGNQPQHF | TGTGCCAGCAGTGTGATGGGGGCTGGCAATCAGCCCCAGCATTTT
TRBD1 | TRBJ2-6 | TRBV25-1 | NA | CASSDRRGTGLPGRANVLTF | TGTGCCAGCAGTGATCGGCGCGGGACAGGTCTACCCGGGAGGGCCAACGTCCTGACTTTC
TRBD1 | TRBJ2-6 | TRBV11-1 | NA | CASSFRGIGGANVLTF | TGTGCCAGCAGCTTCAGGGGGATTGGTGGGGCCAACGTCCTGACTTTC
NA | TRBJ2-5 | TRBV19 | NA | CASSPGTQRQETQYF | TGTGCCAGTAGTCCCGGGACTCAGAGACAAGAGACCCAGTACTTC
TRBD1 | TRBJ2-1 | TRBV20-1 | NA | CSANRDSVSTEQFF | TGCAGTGCTAACCGGGACAGTGTGAGTACTGAGCAGTTCTTC
TRBD1 | TRBJ2-7 | TRBV5-5 | NA | CASSLPRTGPYEQYF | TGTGCCAGCAGCTTGCCCCGGACAGGGCCCTACGAGCAGTACTTC
NA | TRBJ2-6 | TRBV7-9 | once | CASSLVVRATNTGANVLTF | TGTGCCAGCAGCTTGGTGGTAAGGGCCACGAACACCGGGGCCAACGTCCTGACTTTC
NA | TRBJ1-4 | TRBV10-2 | many | CASRDLDSGGEKLFF | TGCGCCAGCAGGGACCTCGATTCGGGCGGTGAAAAACTGTTTTTT
NA | TRBJ2-7 | TRBV10-3 | NA | CASHRESYEQYF | TGTGCCTCACACCGGGAATCTTACGAGCAGTACTTC
NA | TRBJ2-5 | TRBV5-6 | NA | CASSPSRTIETQYF | TGTGCCAGCAGCCCCAGTAGGACAATCGAGACCCAGTACTTC
NA | TRBJ2-7 | TRBV29-1 | NA | CSVEWGGQGLTYEQYF | TGCAGCGTTGAATGGGGCGGGCAGGGTCTGACCTACGAGCAGTACTTC
TRBD1 | TRBJ1-4 | TRBV20-1 | NA | CSAWQLRTGRSNEKLFF | TGCAGTGCTTGGCAACTGAGGACAGGGCGGAGTAATGAAAAACTGTTTTTT
NA | TRBJ1-5 | TRBV29-1 | NA | CSVATTGGEKLFFGSGTQHF | NA
TRBD1 | TRBJ2-7 | TRBV2 | few | CASSDNPGQPYEQYF | TGTGCCAGCAGTGATAATCCGGGACAGCCGTACGAGCAGTACTTC
NA | TRBJ1-4 | TRBV2 | NA | CASNPASGGEKLFF | TGTGCCAGCAACCCCGCGTCAGGAGGTGAAAAACTGTTTTTT
TRBD1 | TRBJ2-2 | TRBV9 | NA | CASSLTGGAYTGEPFF | TGTGCCAGCAGCTTGACAGGGGGCGCTTATACCGGGGAGCCGTTTTTT
TRBD1 | TRBJ2-1 | TRBV24-1 | NA | CATSDSGTGDYNEQFF | TGTGCCACCAGTGATAGCGGGACAGGGGATTACAATGAGCAGTTCTTC
NA | TRBJ1-2 | TRBV6-5 | few | CASSYSGRMGGMGYGYTF | TGTGCCAGCAGTTACTCTGGTCGCATGGGGGGTATGGGCTATGGCTACACCTTC
NA | TRBJ2-5 | TRBV12-3/TRBV12-4 | many | CASSLFREETQYF | TGTGCCAGCAGTTTATTCAGGGAGGAGACCCAGTACTTC
NA | TRBJ1-2 | TRBV10-3 | many | CAISQNLDPGNSGYTF | TGTGCCATCAGTCAAAACTTGGACCCAGGGAATTCTGGCTACACCTTC
TRBD1 | TRBJ2-7 | TRBV6-1 | NA | CASRNLPGQGAYEQYF | TGTGCCAGCAGAAATCTACCGGGACAGGGGGCCTACGAGCAGTACTTC
NA | TRBJ1-1 | TRBV27 | few | CASSPPSNTEAFF | TGTGCCAGCAGTCCTCCTAGCAACACTGAAGCTTTCTTT
NA | TRBJ1-3 | TRBV6-5 | many | CASSPGLGNTIYF | TGTGCCAGCAGCCCCGGACTTGGAAACACCATATATTTT
NA | TRBJ1-1 | TRBV14 | many | CASSPFGANTEAFF | TGTGCCAGCAGCCCCTTCGGTGCGAACACTGAAGCTTTCTTT
TRBD2 | TRBJ2-5 | TRBV7-9 | NA | CAGSRGLGQETQYF | TGTGCCGGCAGCCGGGGACTAGGCCAAGAGACCCAGTACTTC